Listed here are 12 T cell receptor beta chains from one sample, sequenced in a study of monozygotic twins with inflammatory bowel disease. TCRdb processed the 5' RACE reads again and assigns one entry to each CDR3 protein, with no DNA. The table gives 350,000 to 500,000 distinct CDR3 sequences; the top ten clones make up about 2.2% of it. The sequenced sample consisted of blood. These receptors all come from a human donor with ulcerative colitis or Crohn's disease, or a healthy co-twin of an affected twin (not recorded which).

The chain uses TRBV6-5 and TRBJ2-3; TCRdb returns TRBD1, unconfirmable since there is no DNA. The germline CDR1 and CDR2 sequences are MNHEY and SVGAGI. The CDR3 covers 14 residues. This chain's CDR3 is CASSYSKGANTQYF.

The chain employs TRBV5-4 and TRBJ1-5; TCRdb lists TRBD1, though no DNA is available to test this call. There are 14 residues in the CDR3. CDR1 is SGHNT, CDR2 YYREEE, per germline (reference sequence). CDR3 amino acids: CASSVGGGNQPQHF.

V gene TRBV27 combines with J gene TRBJ1-1; the TCRdb call, TRBD1, lacks DNA for checking. Per germline, CDR1 MNHEY and CDR2 SMNVEV (reference sequence). The CDR3 sequence is 14 residues long. The CDR3 is CASGDRGRGTEAFF.

The chain employs TRBV7-2 and TRBJ2-3; the D call of TRBD1 rests on TCRdb alone, since no DNA is present to check it. The CDR3 length is 13 residues. CDR1 and CDR2 from the germline V gene are SGHTA and FQGNSA. CDR3 sequence: CASSNDGTGTRYF.

The chain links TRBV5-1 to TRBJ2-2; no DNA is available, so the TRBD1 call from TCRdb remains unchecked. The CDR3 is made up of 14 amino acids. In germline, CDR1 is SGHRS, CDR2 YFSETQ. CDR3 residues: CASSGTENTGELFF.

The CDR3 loop is CASSLEGSRLGWSRYGYTF. The gene calls are TRBV12-3 or TRBV12-4 and TRBJ1-2. The CDR3 is 19 amino acids.

This chain connects TRBV6-2 or TRBV6-3 to TRBJ2-1; there is no DNA to check the TCRdb D call of TRBD2. There are 14 residues in the CDR3. Per the germline V gene, CDR1 is MNHEY and CDR2 is SVGEGT. The CDR3: CASSGAGEVGEQFF.

This rearrangement joins TRBV20-1 to TRBJ2-2. This CDR3 region has 13 residues. Germline CDR1 and CDR2: DFQATT and SNEGSKA (reference sequence). CDR3 sequence: CSARDDYTGELFF.

The rearrangement uses TRBV28 and TRBJ2-1; without DNA, the TCRdb call of TRBD2 cannot be checked. CDR3 length: 15 amino acids. Per the germline V gene, CDR1 is MDHEN and CDR2 is SYDVKM. The CDR3 sequence is CASSPRSSGSHEQFF. The full variable domain, in which reference TRBV28 and TRBJ2-1 provide the parts outside the CDR3, is DVKVTQSSRYLVKRTGEKVFLECVQDMDHENMFWYRQDPGLGLRLIYFSYDVKMKEKGDIPEGYSVSREKKERFSLILESASTNQTSMYLCASSPRSSGSHEQFFGPGTRLTVL.

This sequence joins TRBV5-4 and TRBJ1-1. This CDR3 comprises 14 residues. CDR1 is SGHNT and CDR2 is YYREEE in the germline V gene (reference sequence). CDR3 region: CASSLQSLNTEAFF.

This CDR3 reads CSVETSGYEQYF. J is TRBJ2-7 and V is TRBV29-1; TCRdb's assignment of TRBD2 cannot be checked, as there is no DNA. Germline CDR1 and CDR2: SQVTM and ANQGSEA. This CDR3 has 12 residues.

V is TRBV20-1 and J is TRBJ2-5; the TCRdb call, TRBD2, lacks DNA for checking. The CDR3 runs 13 residues. Germline CDR1 reads DFQATT; CDR2 reads SNEGSKA (reference sequence). The CDR3 sequence is CSASSASLETQYF.